A single sample is the source of the 5 T cell receptor beta chains below, sequenced in a study of CD8+ T cells in alopecia areata (dated by TCRdb to 2017 to 2018). The library was obtained by the immunoSEQ multiplex PCR assay. RNA was extracted from all samples and reverse transcribed into cDNA, which served as template for TCR sequencing. TCRdb re-hosts the immuneACCESS table, in-frame sequences only. Its copies lack some clones; in the studies checked, an unresolved V gene accounts for under half of them, and the cause for the rest is not known. This sample gives 100,000 to 130,000 clones in total; about 60% of them show up just once. The ten largest clones take up around a quarter of the sample. The sequencing sample was made of NKG2D-low CD8+ T cells sorted from blood. What the cell subset or site label conveys for this sample: sorted CD8+ NKG2D-low blood T cells. The receptors derive from a human donor with alopecia areata.

There are a few counts of this clone. The rearrangement links TRBV28 to TRBJ2-7; D gene ambiguous. The CDR3 is 12 amino acids. CDR1 is MDHEN, CDR2 SYDVKM, per germline. Trimming removed 4 bases at V and 2 bases at J, with 6 bases between. CDR3 amino acids: CASSWQTYEQYF. The DNA for the CDR3 is TGTGCCAGCAGTTGGCAGACCTACGAGCAGTACTTC.

The CDR3: CASSPSRDRFQETQYF. CDR3 DNA: TGCGCCAGCAGCCCGTCCCGGGACAGGTTCCAAGAGACCCAGTACTTC. J is TRBJ2-5 and V is TRBV5-1; TRBD1 matches at 8 bases. Trimming cost V 4 bases and J 1 base; bases outside gene matches: 9. Germline CDR1 is SGHRS and CDR2 is YFSETQ. The length of the CDR3 is 16 residues.

The chain has TRBV6-6 and TRBJ1-5; 8 bases align to TRBD1. The ends lost 9 bases at V and 2 bases at J; junction bases unmatched: 3. The germline CDR1 and CDR2 sequences are MNHNY and SVGAGI (reference sequence). The CDR3 is made up of 13 amino acids. CDR3 nucleotides: TGTGCCAGTGAGACAGGGGGCAATCAGCCCCAGCATTTT. Amino acid sequence: CASETGGNQPQHF.

The chain employs TRBV11-2 and TRBJ2-1; possible D gene TRBD1, 6 bases. V was clipped by 0 bases and J by 0 bases, with 9 bases between them. The CDR3 sequence is 16 residues long. CDR1 and CDR2 (germline): SGHAT, FQNNGV. CDR3: CASSLDGGSSYNEQFF. CDR3 coding DNA: TGTGCCAGCAGCTTAGATGGGGGCAGCTCCTACAATGAGCAGTTCTTC.

The chain recombines TRBV29-1 with TRBJ2-5; the match to TRBD1 covers 8 bases. CDR1 is SQVTM, CDR2 ANQGSEA, per germline. V was pared by 2 bases and J by 4 bases, with 9 bases of the junction left unmatched. The CDR3 spans 15 residues. The CDR3 loop is CSVELRQGRRETQYF. The CDR3, as DNA: TGCAGCGTTGAACTTAGACAGGGGAGGCGAGAGACCCAGTACTTC.